The clone carrying this T cell receptor beta chain was counted between two and nine times. The junction had 5 bases not matched to a gene; V was cut back by 3 bases and J by 4 bases. Germline loops: CDR1 LNHNV, CDR2 YYDKDF (reference sequence). This CDR3 is 15 amino acids long. This sample was taken from a study of T-cell memory formation after mild COVID-19. TCRdb fed the 5' RACE reads into MiXCR, producing one record per CDR3 protein. The sample lists under 200,000 distinct CDR3 sequences, roughly 11% occurring once. The sample was PBMCs or a T cell subset sorted from them (not recorded which). The gene calls are TRBV15 and TRBJ2-2; 7 nucleotides align to TRBD1. This clonotype was obtained from a man aged 18 to 35 who had mild COVID-19 (a few samples of this study predate the infection). Cell type and time point are not known. The CDR3: CATSSGQGVTGELFF. The DNA for the CDR3 is TGTGCCACCAGCAGTGGGCAGGGGGTCACCGGGGAGCTGTTTTTT.